Listed here is a single T cell receptor beta chain. Antigen unknown. Both 60 Vbeta primers and 13 Jbeta primers went into the PCR. Source study methods: Unique TCR beta chains totaled about 73 million in a later count, with around 12 million of them shared. Generated by immunoSEQ multiplex PCR, the TCRdb table keeps only in-frame clones and is missing some. Clone size and V and J calls were adopted from that table, with D and trimming inferred from the DNA. The sample lists around 70,000 clones, roughly two thirds seen once, with roughly 4.5% in the top ten. Germline CDR1 and CDR2: ENHRY and SYGVKD. This CDR3 contains 17 residues. V shed 0 bases and J 5 bases; nucleotides not matched to a gene: 9. Regarding donors, all were healthy bone marrow donors. The data stem from a study of cytomegalovirus exposure and HLA in healthy donors. General observations from the study: There were approximately 150 TCR beta chains listed as cytomegalovirus-associated. Reportedly, TCR beta sequences accurately predicted HLA-A and HLA-B alleles in most subjects.

The clonotype originates from a man aged 60-69 years in good health and CMV-seropositive. The sample was PBMCs. This chain links TRBV10-3 with TRBJ2-1; 8 bases fit TRBD2. As DNA, the CDR3 is TGTGCCATCAGTGAGTCGGGATTAGCGGGACCTAACAATGAGCAGTTCTTC. It codes for CAISESGLAGPNNEQFF.